In its sample, the clone carrying this T cell receptor (beta chain) was seen a few times. This entry is derived from a study of human T cells and chemical hapten exposure. Per germline, CDR1 SQVTM and CDR2 ANQGSEA. The CDR3 sequence is 11 residues long. V gave up 7 bases and J gave up 1 base, with 8 bases separating them. Time point specified: patch test 1, 2 weeks after DPC sensitization. Treatment here: therapeutic diphenylcyclopropenone sensitization with weekly scalp DPC. One entry per CDR3 protein results from TCRdb running MiXCR on the RACE reads. The sample has roughly 200,000 distinct CDR3 sequences, 20% to 25% seen once.

The rearrangement links TRBV29-1 to TRBJ2-7; D may match TRBD1 or TRBD2 (5 bases each). The receptor was derived from a woman aged 50 to 65 with alopecia areata. Some clones in this sample may be carry-over from other donors' samples. Sequenced here: whole blood, sampled in connection with sensitization to the hapten diphenylcyclopropenone (DPC). This CDR3 is CSAGGSYEQYF. CDR3 bases: TGCAGCGCTGGGGGATCCTACGAGCAGTACTTC.